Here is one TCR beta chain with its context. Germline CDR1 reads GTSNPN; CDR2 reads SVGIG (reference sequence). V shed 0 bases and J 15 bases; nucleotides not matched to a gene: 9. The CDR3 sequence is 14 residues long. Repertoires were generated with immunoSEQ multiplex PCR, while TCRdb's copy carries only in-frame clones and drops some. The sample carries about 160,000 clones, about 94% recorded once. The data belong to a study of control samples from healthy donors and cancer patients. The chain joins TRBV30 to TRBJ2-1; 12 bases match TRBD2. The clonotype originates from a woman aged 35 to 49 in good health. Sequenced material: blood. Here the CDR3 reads CAWSVGKTSGRLFF. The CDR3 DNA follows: TGTGCCTGGAGTGTCGGAAAGACTAGCGGGAGATTGTTCTTC.